Below, 14 T cell receptor beta chains from the same sample are listed, as sequenced in a study of blood T cell repertoires in COVID-19. Assay used: immunoSEQ multiplex PCR; TCRdb lists only in-frame clones, some missing. This sample yields under 300,000 clones, of which about nine tenths are seen a single time; less than 2% belongs to the top ten. The sequenced material came from PBMCs or T cells enriched from blood (not recorded which). The receptors here all came from a woman in her 40s who had recovered from COVID-19.

The J gene is TRBJ1-2, the V gene TRBV5-6; D uncertain. CDR1 and CDR2 from the germline V gene are SGHDT and YYEEEE. The CDR3 is made up of 14 amino acids. Trimming removed 1 base at V and 4 bases at J, with 11 bases between. This chain's CDR3 is CASSLPGTTYGYTF. CDR3 nucleotide sequence: TGTGCCAGCAGCTTGCCAGGAACCACCTATGGCTACACCTTC.

The chain couples TRBV19 to TRBJ1-1; 8 bases agree with TRBD1. This CDR3 spans 15 amino acids. Germline CDR1 and CDR2: LNHDA and SQIVND (reference sequence). After removal of 0 bases from V and 5 bases from J, the junction contained 5 bases not matched to a gene. The CDR3 sequence: CASSIEGRGHTEAFF. CDR3 DNA: TGTGCCAGTAGTATAGAGGGCAGGGGGCATACTGAAGCTTTCTTT. Full variable domain (rest looked up from reference TRBV19 and TRBJ1-1): DGGITQSPKYLFRKEGQNVTLSCEQNLNHDAMYWYRQDPGQGLRLIYYSQIVNDFQKGDIAEGYSVSREKKESFPLTVTSAQKNPTAFYLCASSIEGRGHTEAFFGQGTRLTVV.

The chain links TRBV2 to TRBJ1-3; D is unresolved. The CDR3 runs 13 residues. The germline V gene encodes CDR1 SNHLY and CDR2 FYNNEI. Trimming removed 5 bases from V and 1 base from J, with 6 bases in between. This CDR3 is CASSIMSGNTIYF. For the CDR3, the DNA is TGTGCCAGCAGTATAATGTCTGGAAACACCATATATTTT.

The genes are TRBV30 and TRBJ1-5, with TRBD1 matching 7 bases. Germline CDR1 is GTSNPN and CDR2 is SVGIG (reference sequence). This CDR3 is built from 14 residues. V trimming: 2 bases; J trimming: 3 bases; junction bases outside the gene matches: 4. As DNA, the CDR3 is TGTGCCTGGAGTACGACAGGGTACAATCAGCCCCAGCATTTT. This codes for CAWSTTGYNQPQHF.

This chain links TRBV4-3 with TRBJ2-3; 9 bases are a match to TRBD2. Unmatched junction bases numbered 2, after V lost 1 base and J lost 3 bases. Germline assignment: CDR1 LGHNA and CDR2 YSLEER. CDR3 size: 15 residues. CDR3 DNA sequence: TGCGCCAGCAGCCAAGTAGCGGGAGTTACAGATACGCAGTATTTT. Its translation: CASSQVAGVTDTQYF.

The chain combines TRBV4-1 with TRBJ2-1; 13 nucleotides align to TRBD2. CDR1 is MGHRA and CDR2 is YSYEKL in the germline V gene. V lost 1 base, J lost 10 bases, and 4 bases stayed unmatched. The CDR3 contains 15 residues. The CDR3 loop reads CASSQVTSGGEEQFF. CDR3 coding DNA: TGCGCCAGCAGCCAAGTAACTAGCGGGGGGGAGGAGCAGTTCTTC.

The CDR3 DNA reads TGCAGCGTTGGACAGTCCTATAATTCACCCCTCCACTTT. It translates to CSVGQSYNSPLHF. V and J are TRBV29-1 and TRBJ1-6; TRBD1 might be the D (5 bases). From germline, CDR1 is SQVTM and CDR2 ANQGSEA. The length of the CDR3 is 13 residues. Between the trimmed V and J ends, which lost 4 bases and 1 base, there was a span of 5 bases.

This sequence joins TRBV2 and TRBJ1-1; D possibly corresponds to TRBD1 (6 bases). V lost 9 bases and J lost 1, with 9 bases in between. The CDR3 length is 12 residues. Germline assignment: CDR1 SNHLY and CDR2 FYNNEI. CDR3 in DNA: TGTGCCAGTACAGGGCCGAACACTGAAGCTTTCTTT. Translated: CASTGPNTEAFF.

This chain connects TRBV27 to TRBJ1-5; 9 bases align to TRBD1. The CDR3 length is 16 residues. Germline V gives CDR1 MNHEY, CDR2 SMNVEV (reference sequence). Losses at the gene ends were 6 bases for V and 0 bases for J; bases not matched to a gene: 6. CDR3 residues: CASRPGQGHSNQPQHF. The CDR3 DNA reads TGTGCCAGCAGACCGGGACAGGGCCATAGCAATCAGCCCCAGCATTTT.

This clone has only one observation. V is TRBV9 and J is TRBJ2-1; 7 positions match TRBD2. With V trimmed by 4 bases and J by 1 base, 5 bases remained unmatched. CDR1 SGDLS and CDR2 YYNGEE come from the germline V gene. The CDR3 length is 15 residues. The CDR3 is CASSPDSGSYNEQFF. In DNA form, the CDR3 reads TGTGCCAGCAGCCCCGATAGCGGGTCCTACAATGAGCAGTTCTTC.

This clone was seen only a few times. The sample holds other DNA sequences that translate to the same CDR3. The V and J genes are TRBV3-1 (or the pseudogene TRBV3-2) and TRBJ1-5, with D tentatively TRBD1 (5 bases). V lost 1 base to trimming and J lost 2 bases, with 9 bases between them. Germline CDR1 reads LGHDT; CDR2 reads YNNKEL (reference sequence). The CDR3 is 15 amino acids. CDR3 protein: CASSQAWGGNQPQHF. In DNA form, the CDR3 reads TGTGCCAGCAGCCAAGCATGGGGCGGCAATCAGCCCCAGCATTTT.

V is TRBV12-5 and J is TRBJ2-2, with 12 positions matching TRBD2. The CDR3 spans 15 residues. Losses at the gene ends were 3 bases for V and 5 bases for J; bases not matched to a gene: 1. Germline V CDR1 and CDR2: LGHNT, FRNRAP. Here the CDR3 reads CASGLLAGGTGELFF. In nucleotides, the CDR3 is TGTGCTAGTGGTTTACTAGCGGGAGGTACCGGGGAGCTGTTTTTT.

The chain carries TRBV2 and TRBJ1-2, with D possibly matching TRBD1 (5 bases). The CDR3 sequence is 14 residues long. Looked up from germline, CDR1 is SNHLY and CDR2 is FYNNEI. V gave up 6 bases and J gave up 2 bases, with 13 bases separating them. The chain's CDR3 is CASSLGRGNYGYTF. For the CDR3, the DNA is TGTGCCAGCAGCTTGGGGCGCGGCAACTATGGCTACACCTTC.

The chain joins TRBV18 to TRBJ2-5; 8 bases agree with TRBD1. Per the germline V gene, CDR1 is KGHSH and CDR2 is LQKENI. The CDR3 length is 16 residues. Germline trimming cut 3 bases from V and 5 bases from J; bases unmatched to any gene: 11. In DNA, the CDR3 is TGTGCCAGCTCACCGACCACAGGGGGTTTAGGGGAGACCCAGTACTTC. This encodes CASSPTTGGLGETQYF.